This T cell receptor (beta chain) appears in the sequencing data of a study of blood T cell repertoires in COVID-19. Background on the study: Both acute and convalescent COVID-19 samples were obtained from the United States, Italy and Spain.

Germline-derived CDR1 and CDR2 are LNHDA and SQIVND (reference sequence). The CDR3 sequence is 19 residues long. The V gene end was trimmed by 3 bases and the J gene end by 3 bases; junction bases not matched to a gene: 15. As handled by the study authors: How many nucleated cells were present was estimated from reference gene primer amplification. The table came from immunoSEQ multiplex PCR; TCRdb's copy has only in-frame clones and leaves some out. D and trimming were read from the DNA, whereas the V and J calls and clone size are those reported in that table. The sample consists of 90,000 to 120,000 clones, about 90% of them appearing once.

The rearrangement links TRBV19 to TRBJ2-2; the match to TRBD1 covers 8 bases. The clonotype was recovered from a man aged 45-65 years with acute or convalescent COVID-19. Sequencing used peripheral blood. The CDR3 loop reads CASSILGLSRGQDTGELFF. CDR3 nucleotides: TGTGCCAGTAGTATTCTCGGTCTCAGTCGGGGACAGGACACCGGGGAGCTGTTTTTT.